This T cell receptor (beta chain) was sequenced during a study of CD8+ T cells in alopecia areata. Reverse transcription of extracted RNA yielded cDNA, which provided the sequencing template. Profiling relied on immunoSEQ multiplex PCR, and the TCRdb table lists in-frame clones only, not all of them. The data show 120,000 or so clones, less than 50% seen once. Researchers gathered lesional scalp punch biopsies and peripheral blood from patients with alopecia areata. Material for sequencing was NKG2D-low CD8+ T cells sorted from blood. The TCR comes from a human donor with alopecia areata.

The CDR3 DNA reads as TGTGCCTCCTCGGAACGGATGACCTACGAGCAGTACTTC. Protein product: CASSERMTYEQYF. The chain combines TRBV30 with TRBJ2-7; D is undetermined. The CDR3 sequence is 13 residues long. V dropped 7 bases and J dropped 2 bases, with 15 bases sitting between them. CDR1 and CDR2 (germline): GTSNPN, SVGIG (reference sequence).